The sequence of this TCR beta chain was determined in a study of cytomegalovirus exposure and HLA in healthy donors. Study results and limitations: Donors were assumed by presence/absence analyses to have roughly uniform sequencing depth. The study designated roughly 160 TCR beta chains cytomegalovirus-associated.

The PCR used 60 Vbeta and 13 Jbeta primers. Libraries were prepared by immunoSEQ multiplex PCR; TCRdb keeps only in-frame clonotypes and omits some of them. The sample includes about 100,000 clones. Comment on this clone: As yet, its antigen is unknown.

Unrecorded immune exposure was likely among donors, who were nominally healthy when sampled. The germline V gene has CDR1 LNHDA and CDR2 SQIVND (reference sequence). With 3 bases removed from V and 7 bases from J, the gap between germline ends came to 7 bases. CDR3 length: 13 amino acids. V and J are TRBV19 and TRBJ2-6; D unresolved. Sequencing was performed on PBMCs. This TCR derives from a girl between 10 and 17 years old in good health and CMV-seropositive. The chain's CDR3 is CASSMSGANVLTF. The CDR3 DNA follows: TGTGCCAGTAGTATGTCGGGTGCCAACGTCCTGACTTTC.